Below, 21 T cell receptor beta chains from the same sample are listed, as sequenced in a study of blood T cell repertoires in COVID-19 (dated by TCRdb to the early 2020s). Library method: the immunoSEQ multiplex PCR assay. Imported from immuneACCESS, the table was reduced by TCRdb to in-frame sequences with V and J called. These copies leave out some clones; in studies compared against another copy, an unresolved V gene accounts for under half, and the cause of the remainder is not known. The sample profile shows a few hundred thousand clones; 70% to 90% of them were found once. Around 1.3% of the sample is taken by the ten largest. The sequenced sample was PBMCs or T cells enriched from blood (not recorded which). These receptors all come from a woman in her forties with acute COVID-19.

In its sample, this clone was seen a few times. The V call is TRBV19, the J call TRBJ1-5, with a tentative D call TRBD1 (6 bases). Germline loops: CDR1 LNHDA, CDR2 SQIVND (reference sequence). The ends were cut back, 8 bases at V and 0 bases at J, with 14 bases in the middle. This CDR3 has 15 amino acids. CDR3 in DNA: TGTGCCAGTCGTCGACAGGCTCATAGCAATCAGCCCCAGCATTTT. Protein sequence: CASRRQAHSNQPQHF.

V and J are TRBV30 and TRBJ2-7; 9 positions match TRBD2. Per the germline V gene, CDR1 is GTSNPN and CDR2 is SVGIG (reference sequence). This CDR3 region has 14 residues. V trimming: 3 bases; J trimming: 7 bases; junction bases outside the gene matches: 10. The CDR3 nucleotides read TGTGCCTGGAGCAAAGTGGGACTAGCTGGGGAGCAGTACTTC. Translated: CAWSKVGLAGEQYF.

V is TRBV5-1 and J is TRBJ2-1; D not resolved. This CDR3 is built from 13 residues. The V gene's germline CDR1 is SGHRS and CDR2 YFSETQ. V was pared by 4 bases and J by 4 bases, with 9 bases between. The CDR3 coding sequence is TGCGCCAGCAGCATGGACGGGTACAATGAGCAGTTCTTC. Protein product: CASSMDGYNEQFF.

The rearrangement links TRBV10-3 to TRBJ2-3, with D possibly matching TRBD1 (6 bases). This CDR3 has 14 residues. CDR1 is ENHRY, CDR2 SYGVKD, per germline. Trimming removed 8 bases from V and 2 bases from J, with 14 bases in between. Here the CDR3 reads CAIAQGSVTDTQYF. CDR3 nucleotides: TGTGCCATCGCGCAGGGGTCGGTCACAGATACGCAGTATTTT.

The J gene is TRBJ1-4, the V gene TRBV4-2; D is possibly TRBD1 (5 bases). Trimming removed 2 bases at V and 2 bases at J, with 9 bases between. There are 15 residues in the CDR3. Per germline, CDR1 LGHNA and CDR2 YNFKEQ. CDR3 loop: CASSQSGSTNEKLFF. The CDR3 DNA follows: TGTGCCAGCAGCCAATCAGGGTCGACTAATGAAAAACTGTTTTTT.

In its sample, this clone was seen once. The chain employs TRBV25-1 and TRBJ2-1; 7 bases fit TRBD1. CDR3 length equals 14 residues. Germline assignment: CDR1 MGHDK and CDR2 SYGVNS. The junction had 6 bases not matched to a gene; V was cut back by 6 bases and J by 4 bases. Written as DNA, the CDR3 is TGTGCCAGCAGGGGGACAGTAGGGTACAATGAGCAGTTCTTC. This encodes CASRGTVGYNEQFF.

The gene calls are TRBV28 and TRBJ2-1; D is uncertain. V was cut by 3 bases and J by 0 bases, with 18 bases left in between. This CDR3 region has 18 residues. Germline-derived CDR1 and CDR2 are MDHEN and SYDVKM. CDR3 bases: TGTGCCAGCAGTTTCGATCCAAATTATGATAGCTCCTACAATGAGCAGTTCTTC. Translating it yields CASSFDPNYDSSYNEQFF.

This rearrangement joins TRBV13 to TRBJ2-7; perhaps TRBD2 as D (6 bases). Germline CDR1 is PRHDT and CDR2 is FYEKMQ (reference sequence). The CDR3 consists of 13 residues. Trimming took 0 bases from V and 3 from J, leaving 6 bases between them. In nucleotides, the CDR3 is TGTGCCAGCAGCTTAGGGCGGGACTACGAGCAGTACTTC. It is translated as CASSLGRDYEQYF.

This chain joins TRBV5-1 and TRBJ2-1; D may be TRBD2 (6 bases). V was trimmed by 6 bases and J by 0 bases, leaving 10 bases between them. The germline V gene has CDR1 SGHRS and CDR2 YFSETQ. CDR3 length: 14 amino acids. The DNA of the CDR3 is TGCGCCAGCATCGGGGGAAACTCCTACAATGAGCAGTTCTTC. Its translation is CASIGGNSYNEQFF.

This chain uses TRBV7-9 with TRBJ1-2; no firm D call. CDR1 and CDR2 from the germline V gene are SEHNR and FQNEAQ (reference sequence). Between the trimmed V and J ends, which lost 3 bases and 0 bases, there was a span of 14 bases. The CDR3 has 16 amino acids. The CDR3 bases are TGTGCCAGCAGCTTTCCCCCCCCCATAGCTAACTATGGCTACACCTTC. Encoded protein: CASSFPPPIANYGYTF. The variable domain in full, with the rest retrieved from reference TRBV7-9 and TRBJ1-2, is DTGVSQNPRHKITKRGQNVTFRCDPISEHNRLYWYRQTLGQGPEFLTYFQNEAQLEKSRLLSDRFSAERPKGSFSTLEIQRTEQGDSAMYLCASSFPPPIANYGYTFGSGTRLTVV.

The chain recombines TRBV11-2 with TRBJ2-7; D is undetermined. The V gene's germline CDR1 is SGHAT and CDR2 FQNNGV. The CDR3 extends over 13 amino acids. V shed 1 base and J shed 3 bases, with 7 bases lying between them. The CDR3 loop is CASSLGSVYEQYF. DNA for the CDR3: TGTGCCAGCAGCTTAGGGTCAGTCTACGAGCAGTACTTC.

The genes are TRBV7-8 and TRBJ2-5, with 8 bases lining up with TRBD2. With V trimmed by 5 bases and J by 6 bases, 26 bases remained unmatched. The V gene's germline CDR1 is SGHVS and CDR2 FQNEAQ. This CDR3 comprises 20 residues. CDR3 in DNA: TGTGCCAGCAGCCACCGGCCAACGACCGGGACTAGGGGTTTAAAGCAGACCCAGTACTTC. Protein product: CASSHRPTTGTRGLKQTQYF.

The chain's CDR3 is CASSSAGGERGYTF. In DNA form, the CDR3 reads TGTGCCAGCAGTTCGGCGGGGGGCGAGAGGGGCTACACCTTC. The V gene is TRBV28, the J gene TRBJ1-2, with D possibly being TRBD1 (6 bases). V was pared by 4 bases and J by 8 bases, with 17 bases between. CDR1 and CDR2 (germline): MDHEN, SYDVKM. The CDR3 has 14 amino acids.

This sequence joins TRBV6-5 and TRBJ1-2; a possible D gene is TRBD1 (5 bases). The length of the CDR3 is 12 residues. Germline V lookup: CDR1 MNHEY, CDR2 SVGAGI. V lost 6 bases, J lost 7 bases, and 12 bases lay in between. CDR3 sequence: CASRRSDSGYTF. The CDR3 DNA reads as TGTGCCAGCAGACGGAGCGACAGTGGCTACACCTTC.

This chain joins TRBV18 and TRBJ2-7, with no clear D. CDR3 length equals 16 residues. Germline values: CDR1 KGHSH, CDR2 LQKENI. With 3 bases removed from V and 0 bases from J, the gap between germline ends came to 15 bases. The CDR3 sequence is CASSPRNGADSYEQYF. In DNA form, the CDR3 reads TGTGCCAGCTCACCCAGAAATGGAGCCGACTCCTACGAGCAGTACTTC.

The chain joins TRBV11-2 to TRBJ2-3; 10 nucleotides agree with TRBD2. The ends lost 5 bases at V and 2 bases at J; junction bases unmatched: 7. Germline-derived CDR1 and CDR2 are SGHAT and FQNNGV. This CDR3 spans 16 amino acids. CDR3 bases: TGTGCCAGCAGCCCCGGGACTAGCGAGGTCACAGATACGCAGTATTTT. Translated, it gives CASSPGTSEVTDTQYF. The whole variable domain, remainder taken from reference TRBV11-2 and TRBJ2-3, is EAGVAQSPRYKIIEKRQSVAFWCNPISGHATLYWYQQILGQGPKLLIQFQNNGVVDDSQLPKDRFSAERLKGVDSTLKIQPAKLEDSAVYLCASSPGTSEVTDTQYFGPGTRLTVL.

In DNA, the CDR3 is TGTGCCAGCAGCTTCCAGGGCCTGGGTGGCTACACCTTC. Translation gives CASSFQGLGGYTF. This chain joins TRBV7-2 and TRBJ1-2; TRBD1 is a possible D gene (5 bases). The germline V and J ends were trimmed by 3 bases and 7 bases, with 12 bases remaining between them. Germline loops: CDR1 SGHTA, CDR2 FQGNSA. This CDR3 region has 13 residues.

CDR3 protein: CASSFRRGQPQHF. The CDR3 DNA follows: TGTGCCAGCAGTTTTAGGAGGGGTCAGCCCCAGCATTTT. V gene TRBV12-3 or TRBV12-4 combines with J gene TRBJ1-5; tentatively, D is TRBD1 (5 bases). V was pared by 3 bases and J by 6 bases, with 9 bases between. The CDR3 consists of 13 residues.

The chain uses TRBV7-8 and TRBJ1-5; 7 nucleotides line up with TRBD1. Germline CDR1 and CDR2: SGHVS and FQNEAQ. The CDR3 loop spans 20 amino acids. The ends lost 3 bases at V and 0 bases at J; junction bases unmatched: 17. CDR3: CASSFYTVGTELYSNQPQHF. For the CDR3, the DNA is TGTGCCAGCAGCTTCTATACTGTCGGGACAGAGCTGTATAGCAATCAGCCCCAGCATTTT. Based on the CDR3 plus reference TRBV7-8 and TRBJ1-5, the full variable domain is GAGVSQSPRYKVAKRGQDVALRCDPISGHVSLFWYQQALGQGPEFLTYFQNEAQLDKSGLPSDRFFAERPEGSVSTLKIQRTQQEDSAVYLCASSFYTVGTELYSNQPQHFGDGTRLSIL.

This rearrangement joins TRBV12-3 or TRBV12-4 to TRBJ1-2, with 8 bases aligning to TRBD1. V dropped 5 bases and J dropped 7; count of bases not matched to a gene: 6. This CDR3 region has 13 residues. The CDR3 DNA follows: TGTGCCAGCAGTCCGGGACAGGAAGGTGGCTACACCTTC. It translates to CASSPGQEGGYTF.

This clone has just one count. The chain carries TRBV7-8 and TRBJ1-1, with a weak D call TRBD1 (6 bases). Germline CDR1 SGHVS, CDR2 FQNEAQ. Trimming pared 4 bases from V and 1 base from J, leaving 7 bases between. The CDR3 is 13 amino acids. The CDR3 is CASSWGPNTEAFF. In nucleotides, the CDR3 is TGTGCCAGCAGCTGGGGGCCGAACACTGAAGCTTTCTTT.